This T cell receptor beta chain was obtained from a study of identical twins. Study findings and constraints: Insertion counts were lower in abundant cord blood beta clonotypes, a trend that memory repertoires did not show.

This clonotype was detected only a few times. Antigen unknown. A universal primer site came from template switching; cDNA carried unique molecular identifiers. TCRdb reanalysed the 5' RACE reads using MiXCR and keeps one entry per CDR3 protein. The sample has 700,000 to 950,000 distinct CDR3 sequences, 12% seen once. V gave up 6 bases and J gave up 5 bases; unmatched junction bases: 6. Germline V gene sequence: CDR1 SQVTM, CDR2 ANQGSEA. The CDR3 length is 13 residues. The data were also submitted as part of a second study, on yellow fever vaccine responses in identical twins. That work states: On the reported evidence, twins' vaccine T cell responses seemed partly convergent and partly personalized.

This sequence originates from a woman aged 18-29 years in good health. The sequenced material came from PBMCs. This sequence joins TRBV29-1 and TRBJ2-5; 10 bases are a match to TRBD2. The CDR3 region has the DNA TGCAGCGTAGCGGGAGGGCCGGTGGAGACCCAGTACTTC. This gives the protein CSVAGGPVETQYF.